This TCR beta chain was sequenced during a study of beta chain features in type 1 diabetes. As every portion of the isolated RNA was reverse transcribed, the sequencing read expressed TCRB transcripts. TCRdb's copy holds only in-frame clones and misses some; the assay was immunoSEQ multiplex PCR. The repertoire holds 200,000 to 250,000 clones, with about 25% as singletons. Sequenced material: central memory CD4+ T cells from blood. The TCR originated in a man aged 25-40 years in good health.

The CDR3 DNA is TGTGCCTCGGCGGTGGGGGGCTACAATGAGCAGTTCTTC. It codes for CASAVGGYNEQFF. V is TRBV30 and J is TRBJ2-1; possible D gene TRBD2, 6 bases. Germline assignment: CDR1 GTSNPN and CDR2 SVGIG (reference sequence). This CDR3 has 13 amino acids. V lost 7 bases and J lost 3, with 13 bases in between.